The subject of this entry is one T cell receptor (beta chain). Germline is not matched at one junction end, which may reflect a read error. The data were taken from a study of T cells in Graves' hyperthyroidism and ophthalmopathy. Diagnosis of hyperthyroidism was new in patients aged 18 to 65, and its duration was under 2 months. Orbital computed tomography and thyroid ultrasound, together with serum TRAb and thyroxine and clinical symptoms, were used for diagnoses. The PBMCs studied were ones that came from approximately 9.9 ml fresh peripheral blood. The CDR3 runs 15 residues. Per germline, CDR1 SEHNR and CDR2 FQNEAQ (reference sequence). Researchers amplified the TCR beta CDR3 regions from RNA transcripts. TCR CDR3 regions were first amplified by RT-PCR with HTBI primers. TCRdb recomputed calls from the multiplex PCR reads with MiXCR, one row per CDR3 protein. Here the sample spans around 760,000 distinct CDR3 sequences, under 45% being singletons.

The TCR sequence derives from a middle-aged woman with Graves' hyperthyroidism. The sequencing sample was made of blood. V is TRBV7-9 and J is TRBJ1-4; D perhaps matches TRBD1 (5 bases). CDR3 bases: TGTGCCAACAGCGACAGCAGGGCCACTAATGAAAAACTGTTTTTT. Amino acids: CANSDSRATNEKLFF.